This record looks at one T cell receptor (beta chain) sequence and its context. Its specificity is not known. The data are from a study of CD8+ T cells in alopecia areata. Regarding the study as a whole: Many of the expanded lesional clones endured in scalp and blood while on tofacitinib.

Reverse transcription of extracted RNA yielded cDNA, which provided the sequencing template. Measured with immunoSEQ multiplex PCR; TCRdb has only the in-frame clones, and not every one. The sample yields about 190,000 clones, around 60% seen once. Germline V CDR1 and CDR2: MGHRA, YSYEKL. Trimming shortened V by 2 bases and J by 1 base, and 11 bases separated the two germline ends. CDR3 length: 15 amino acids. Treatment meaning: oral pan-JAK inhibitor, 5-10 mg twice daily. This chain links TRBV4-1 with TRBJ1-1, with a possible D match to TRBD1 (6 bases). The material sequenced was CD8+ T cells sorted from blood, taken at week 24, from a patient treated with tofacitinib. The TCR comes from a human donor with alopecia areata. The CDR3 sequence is CASSQYQGRNTEAFF. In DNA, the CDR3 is TGCGCCAGCAGCCAATATCAGGGGAGGAACACTGAAGCTTTCTTT.